The next 2 T cell receptor beta chains were all read from a single sample in a study of cytomegalovirus exposure and HLA in healthy donors. The study ran its PCR with 60 Vbeta and 13 Jbeta primers. TCRdb keeps only in-frame clones here, not all; method: immunoSEQ multiplex PCR. The sample lists 100,000 to 150,000 clones, about 16% seen once, with 1.9% in the top ten. Material: PBMCs. The receptors stem from a woman aged 18-30 years in good health and CMV-seronegative.

This chain uses TRBV6-1 with TRBJ2-7; 10 bases agree with TRBD2. The CDR3 has 14 residues. J was trimmed by 2 bases and V by 6 bases; bases with no gene match: 4. Per germline, CDR1 MNHNS and CDR2 SASEGT. The CDR3 region has the DNA TGTGCCAGCAGCGATAGCGGGAGGACCTACGAGCAGTACTTC. This codes for CASSDSGRTYEQYF.

The rearrangement links TRBV5-4 to TRBJ2-7; 11 bases are shared with TRBD1. V shed 4 bases and J 2 bases; nucleotides not matched to a gene: 2. Germline V gene lookup returns CDR1 SGHNT and CDR2 YYREEE (reference sequence). This CDR3 region has 14 residues. CDR3 sequence reads: CASSTGQGAYEQYF. In DNA, the CDR3 is TGTGCCAGCAGCACGGGACAGGGGGCCTACGAGCAGTACTTC.